The following is a TCR beta chain sequence with its context. Antigen: not known. The entry originates in a study of lymphopenia after photon versus proton radiotherapy. General study results and limits: Photon-treated patients lost naive T cells and TCR diversity; proton-treated stayed stable. After lymphocyte nadir, photon-treated repertoires showed oligoclonal expansion, especially CD8+ Temra.

V shed 5 bases and J shed 0 bases, with 19 bases lying between them. The CDR3 length is 18 residues. The germline gives CDR1 SGHTA, CDR2 FQGNSA. TCRdb's copy holds only in-frame clones and misses some; the assay was immunoSEQ multiplex PCR. The sample carries about 35,000 clones, about 94% recorded once. The sequencing here drew on peripheral blood, taken from a patient treated with photon-based radiotherapy. The TCR comes from a man in his sixties with cholangiocarcinoma. The chain employs TRBV7-2 and TRBJ2-2; D may correspond to TRBD1 or TRBD2 (5 bases each). The CDR3 sequence is CASSPTPEGPSNTGELFF. The DNA of the CDR3 is TGTGCCAGCAGCCCTACCCCAGAGGGGCCGTCGAACACCGGGGAGCTGTTTTTT.